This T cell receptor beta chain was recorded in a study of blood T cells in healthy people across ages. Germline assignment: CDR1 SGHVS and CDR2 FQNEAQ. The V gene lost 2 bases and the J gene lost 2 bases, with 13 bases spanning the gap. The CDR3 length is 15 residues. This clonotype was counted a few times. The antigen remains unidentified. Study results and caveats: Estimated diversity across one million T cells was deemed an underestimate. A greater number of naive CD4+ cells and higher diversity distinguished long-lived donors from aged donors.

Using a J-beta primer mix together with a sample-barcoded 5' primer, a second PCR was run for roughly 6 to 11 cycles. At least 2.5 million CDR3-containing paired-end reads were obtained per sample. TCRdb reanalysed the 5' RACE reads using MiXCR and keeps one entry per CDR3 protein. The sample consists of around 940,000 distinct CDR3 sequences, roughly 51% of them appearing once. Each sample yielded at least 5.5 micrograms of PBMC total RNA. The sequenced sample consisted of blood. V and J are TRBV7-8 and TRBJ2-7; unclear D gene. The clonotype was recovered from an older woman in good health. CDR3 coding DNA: TGTGCCAGCAGCTTAACCCAGATACCGGCCTACGAGCAGTACTTC. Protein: CASSLTQIPAYEQYF.